Listed here are 17 T cell receptor gamma chains from one sample, sequenced in a study of γδ T cells in repeated Plasmodium falciparum infection. TCRdb used CATT to re-call clones from the multiplex PCR reads. The table shows roughly 13,000 gamma-chain clones, with roughly 1.5% occurring only once. Vgamma9/Vdelta2+ and Vdelta2-negative gammadelta T cells were flow-sorted from PBMC for bulk sequencing. Sequencing was performed on gamma-delta T cells from blood. These receptors all stem from a pool of human donors (malaria-infected and uninfected, not separated).

On this clone: A far larger clone lies a single base away; this is likely a read error. Distinct nucleotide sequences in the sample also encode this CDR3. The V call is TRGV9, the J call TRGJ1 or TRGJ2. The J gene, absent from TCRdb, was called here by matching the DNA to germline. This CDR3 has 13 amino acids. CDR1 GITISATS and CDR2 ISYDGTV come from the germline V gene (reference sequence). This chain's CDR3 is CALWEVLPLGKLF. CDR3 DNA: TGTGCTTTGTGGGAGGTCTTACCCCTTGGGAAACTCTTT.

Ten or more counts support this clone. This likely came from a read error, as a far larger clone is one base away. The identical CDR3 is also encoded by other nucleotide sequences in the sample. The genes are TRGV9 and TRGJP. TCRdb leaves out the J gene; it was filled in here by matching the DNA to germline. Germline V lookup: CDR1 GITISATS, CDR2 ISYDGTV (reference sequence). The CDR3 extends over 15 amino acids. The CDR3 spells CALWEAGLGKKIKVF. The CDR3 coding sequence is TGTGCTTTGTGGGAGGCGGGGCTGGGCAAAAAAATCAAGGTATTT.

This clone was counted at least ten times. This probably arose from a read error, given a far larger clone one base away. In the same sample, other DNA sequences code for this CDR3. This chain uses TRGV9 with TRGJP. The length of the CDR3 is 18 residues. Germline V lookup: CDR1 GITISATS, CDR2 ISYDGTV (reference sequence). The CDR3 region is CALWQVSRQELGKKIKVF. CDR3 nucleotides: TGTGCCTTGTGGCAGGTGAGCCGGCAAGAGTTGGGCAAAAAAATCAAGGTGTTT.

Points on this clone: This likely reflects a read error, since a far larger clone is one base away. This sample includes further DNA sequences coding for the same CDR3. With the J gene uncalled, the V gene is TRGV9. There are 18 residues in the CDR3. Germline V gene sequence: CDR1 GITISATS, CDR2 ISYDGTV (reference sequence). CDR3 region: CALWEVLTPELGKKIKVF. CDR3 DNA: TGTGCCTTGTGGGAGGTGCTTACCCCGGAGTTGGGCAAAAAAATCAAGGTGTTT.

This clone qualifies as medium-sized. Other DNA sequences in the sample encode the same CDR3. The rearrangement joins TRGV9 to TRGJP. Germline V lookup: CDR1 GITISATS, CDR2 ISYDGTV (reference sequence). The V gene end was trimmed by 6 bases and the J gene end by 9 bases; junction bases not matched to a gene: 8. There are 15 residues in the CDR3. CDR3 residues: CALWNSGLGKKIKVF. The CDR3 bases are TGTGCCTTGTGGAATAGTGGGTTGGGCAAAAAAATCAAGGTATTT.

By share of the sample, this clone is medium-sized. The chain links TRGV9 to TRGJ1 or TRGJ2. After removal of 5 bases from V and 1 base from J, the junction contained 8 bases not matched to a gene. The CDR3 runs 14 residues. Germline loops: CDR1 GITISATS, CDR2 ISYDGTV (reference sequence). The CDR3 DNA reads as TGTGCCTTGTGGGTAGTAGGTAATTATTATAAGAAACTCTTT. Residues: CALWVVGNYYKKLF.

Turning to this clone: This likely came from a read error, as a far larger clone is one base away. The rearrangement joins TRGV4 to TRGJ1 or TRGJ2. Germline CDR1 is EGSTGY and CDR2 is YDSYTSSV. CDR3 length: 16 amino acids. CDR3 bases: TGTGCCACCTGGGGTGGGCCACTTAAGAGGTATTATAAGAAACTCTTT. It encodes CATWGGPLKRYYKKLF.

Points on this clone: TCRdb lists the protein of a much larger clone for this DNA, which differs at residue 8, so this is likely a read error; the protein given here is translated from the DNA itself. The rearrangement links TRGV9 to TRGJP. Assignment of the J gene here rests on matching the DNA to germline, because TCRdb gives none. This CDR3 has 17 amino acids. The trim removed 1 base at V and 6 bases at J, leaving 6 bases unmatched. Germline assignment: CDR1 GITISATS and CDR2 ISYDGTV (reference sequence). The CDR3 loop reads CALWEVHRELGKKIKVF. DNA for the CDR3: TGTGCCTTGTGGGAGGTCCATAGAGAGTTGGGCAAAAAAATCAAGGTATTT.

This clone occurred many times. A read error likely explains why the TCRdb protein, taken from a much larger clone, differs from this DNA's translation at residue 2; the protein shown is translated from the DNA. In DNA form, the CDR3 reads TGTACCTTGTGGGAGGCCCGGAAGTTCTATTATTATAAGAAACTCTTT. Its translation is CTLWEARKFYYYKKLF. The V gene is TRGV9, the J gene TRGJ1 or TRGJ2. TCRdb is silent on the J gene; assignment here came from matching the DNA to germline. The CDR3 is 16 residues long. CDR1 is GITISATS, CDR2 ISYDGTV, per germline (reference sequence).

A word on this clone: The TCRdb record carries a much larger clone's protein, which differs from this DNA's translation at residues 3 and 9; a read error is the likely cause, and the protein listed here is the DNA translation. The V call is TRGV9, the J call TRGJP. Here the J gene came from matching the DNA to germline, since TCRdb omits it. Germline loops: CDR1 GITISATS, CDR2 ISYDGTV (reference sequence). The CDR3 runs to 20 residues. CDR3 amino acids: CASWEVEQRGKKLGKKIKVF. CDR3 bases: TGTGCCTCGTGGGAGGTGGAGCAACGGGGCAAAAAGTTGGGCAAAAAAATCAAGGTATTT.

In the case of this clone: A read error likely explains this, since a far larger clone differs by one base. The sample has other DNA sequences that encode this CDR3 too. Here the CDR3 DNA reads TGTGCCACCTGGGATGGGCTTTTCTCATTGAGGGGTTTGAGAGGGAGCCAAAATAAGAAACTCTTT. Residues: CATWDGLFSLRGLRGSQNKKLF. This chain connects TRGV4 to TRGJ1 or TRGJ2. The germline V gene encodes CDR1 EGSTGY and CDR2 YDSYTSSV. Trimming at V came to 0 bases and at J to 8 bases, leaving 34 bases not matched to a gene. The CDR3 has 22 amino acids.

Many counts were recorded for this clone. Only one base separates this from a far larger clonotype, so it likely reflects a read error. The sample contains more than one DNA sequence encoding this CDR3. This chain joins TRGV9 and TRGJ1 or TRGJ2. The J gene was not available in TCRdb and was assigned here by matching the DNA to germline segments. CDR3 length equals 13 residues. CDR1 GITISATS and CDR2 ISYDGTV come from the germline V gene (reference sequence). CDR3 loop: CALWEVQRSKKLF. The CDR3 DNA reads TGTGCCCTGTGGGAGGTGCAAAGAAGTAAGAAACTCTTT.

This clone appeared a few times. The protein TCRdb lists belongs to a much larger clone and differs from this DNA's translation at residue 9, which points to a read error; the protein shown is made from the DNA. With the J gene uncalled, the V gene is TRGV8. CDR1 VENAVY and CDR2 YDSYNSRV come from the germline V gene. This CDR3 region has 11 residues. The CDR3 spells CATWDKFEELF. The CDR3 DNA is TGTGCCACCTGGGATAAATTCGAGGAACTCTTT.

This clone is medium-sized (0.01 to 0.1%) by share. The same CDR3 can be traced to other DNA sequences in this sample. The gene calls are TRGV5 and TRGJ1 or TRGJ2. V shed 4 bases and J 3 bases; nucleotides not matched to a gene: 3. The CDR3 is 12 amino acids. Germline-derived CDR1 and CDR2 are VINAFY and YDVSNSKD. As DNA, the CDR3 is TGTGCCACCTGGGAGATTTATTATAAGAAACTCTTT. Translating gives CATWEIYYKKLF.

This clone was recorded many times. The likely explanation is a read error, given a far larger clone one base away. Distinct nucleotide sequences in the sample also encode this CDR3. The V and J genes are TRGV9 and TRGJP. The J gene was missing in TCRdb and was found by matching the end of the DNA to germline. The CDR3 contains 17 residues. Germline V lookup: CDR1 GITISATS, CDR2 ISYDGTV (reference sequence). The CDR3 loop reads CALWEDEPELGKKIKVF. The CDR3 DNA sequence: TGTGCCCTGTGGGAGGACGAACCAGAGTTGGGCAAAAAAATCAAGGTATTT.

This clone was picked up a small number of times. The protein that TCRdb holds for this DNA derives from a much larger clone and differs from the translated DNA at residue 5, which likely indicates a read error; the protein shown here is translated from the DNA. This rearrangement joins TRGV9 to TRGJP1. Assignment of the J gene here rests on matching the DNA to germline, because TCRdb gives none. The CDR3 spans 18 residues. Trimming at V came to 6 bases and at J to 11 bases, leaving 27 bases not matched to a gene. CDR1 and CDR2 (germline): GITISATS, ISYDGTV (reference sequence). CDR3 nucleotide sequence: TGTGCCTTGTGGAAGACCCCCCGTTTCACTTTCGCCCGGTGGTTCAAGATATTT. Its protein is CALWKTPRFTFARWFKIF.

This clone came up a few times. The protein TCRdb gives is from a much larger clone and does not agree with this DNA's translation at residue 4, likely a read error; the protein shown here comes from the DNA. The CDR3 reads CALCEIYYKKLF. CDR3 in DNA: TGTGCCTTGTGCGAGATATATTATAAGAAACTCTTT. This rearrangement joins TRGV9 to TRGJ1 or TRGJ2. The J gene, absent from TCRdb, was called here by matching the DNA to germline. This CDR3 has 12 amino acids. J lost 4 bases, V lost 7 bases, and 7 bases had no gene match. The germline CDR1 and CDR2 sequences are GITISATS and ISYDGTV (reference sequence).